The 9 T cell receptor beta chains below all came from one sample that was sequenced in a study of T cell clonality in common variable immunodeficiency. Produced via immunoSEQ multiplex PCR; TCRdb's table is partial and in-frame only. The table lists around 52,000 clones, with no singletons. Material: peripheral blood mononuclear cells. The receptors here all came from a person aged 18 to 75 in good health.

In its sample, this clone was seen many times. The read gets to within 3 residues of the CDR3 end, and the germline J gene fills in the rest. The chain combines TRBV5-1 with TRBJ2-1, with 10 bases lining up with TRBD2. The J segment lost 2 bases and the V segment lost 5 bases, leaving 7 bases of the junction unmatched. Germline V gives CDR1 SGHRS, CDR2 YFSETQ. This CDR3 has 16 amino acids. The CDR3 here is CASRSSGSGTYNEQFF. The DNA read from the CDR3 is TGCGCCAGCAGGTCTAGCGGGAGCGGAACCTACAATGAG. The whole variable domain, remainder taken from reference TRBV5-1 and TRBJ2-1, is KAGVTQTPRYLIKTRGQQVTLSCSPISGHRSVSWYQQTPGQGLQFLFEYFSETQRNKGNFPGRFSGRQFSNSRSEMNVSTLELGDSALYLCASRSSGSGTYNEQFFGPGTRLTVL.

This clone came up many times. The read terminates 3 residues before the CDR3 end, so the remaining end is supplied by the germline J gene. This chain uses TRBV20-1 with TRBJ1-1; TRBD1 aligns across 7 bases. The CDR3 extends over 14 amino acids. From germline, CDR1 is DFQATT and CDR2 SNEGSKA (reference sequence). The CDR3 sequence is CSRGNRGQNTEAFF. The sequenced CDR3 bases are TGCAGCAGGGGGAACAGGGGACAGAACACTGAA.

Ten or more counts support this clone. The read falls 3 residues short of the CDR3 end, and the missing part is taken from the germline J gene. The V gene is TRBV7-9, the J gene TRBJ2-7; 7 bases fit TRBD1. The CDR3 is made up of 15 amino acids. Trimming took 3 bases from V and 0 from J; bases not matched to a gene: 5. The germline V gene encodes CDR1 SEHNR and CDR2 FQNEAQ (reference sequence). CDR3 sequence reads: CASSFDRASSYEQYF. The CDR3 bases that were read are TGTGCCAGCAGCTTCGACAGGGCCAGCTCCTACGAG.

This clone was counted many times. Partial CDR3 DNA: TGCAGCGTCGTCCCGTCATCGGTGCACTCCTCCTACGAG. It codes for CSVVPSSVHSSYE. The full CDR3 protein reads CSVVPSSVHSSYEQYF. V usage is TRBV29-1 and J usage is TRBJ2-7; D is uncertain. The read gets to within 3 residues of the CDR3 end, and the germline J gene fills in the rest. CDR3 length: 16 residues. Germline assignment: CDR1 SQVTM and CDR2 ANQGSEA. Trimming cost V 6 bases and J 0 bases, with 21 bases left between them.

This clone was observed many times. The CDR3 goes on 3 residues after the read ends, and that part is filled in from the germline J gene. The chain carries TRBV19 and TRBJ1-4; possible D gene TRBD1, 5 bases. There are 13 residues in the CDR3. Germline values: CDR1 LNHDA, CDR2 SQIVND (reference sequence). V lost 4 bases and J lost 4, with 7 bases in between. The CDR3 DNA, read in part, is TGTGCCAGTAGTACCGGGGGTAATGAAAAA. It codes for CASSTGGNEK. The whole CDR3 reads CASSTGGNEKLFF.

This clone occurred many times. The read ends 3 residues shy of where the CDR3 ends; the end is completed using the germline J gene. The V gene is TRBV28, the J gene TRBJ2-7; a weak D match, TRBD1 (5 bases). The CDR3 covers 12 residues. Per germline, CDR1 MDHEN and CDR2 SYDVKM. The V and J ends lost 10 bases and 5 bases respectively, with 15 bases between them. The CDR3 spells CATSVDTHEQYF. Incomplete CDR3 DNA: TGTGCCACCTCGGTGGACACCCACGAG.

Many counts were recorded for this clone. The observed sequence ends 3 residues before the CDR3 terminus, with the missing tail filled in from the germline J gene. The rearrangement uses TRBV7-2 and TRBJ1-2; 9 bases map to TRBD1. Germline V gene sequence: CDR1 SGHTA, CDR2 FQGNSA. The CDR3 is 14 residues long. CDR3 DNA, as far as it was read: TGTGCCAGCAGCGTCCTACAGGGGGCAGTCGGC. Translated: CASSVLQGAVG. The entire CDR3 protein is CASSVLQGAVGYTF.

In its sample, this clone was seen many times. Sequencing ends 3 residues short of the CDR3 end; the germline J gene provides the rest. J is TRBJ2-7 and V is TRBV5-1; 10 bases align to TRBD1. Germline CDR1 reads SGHRS; CDR2 reads YFSETQ. J gave up 5 bases and V 4 bases, and 9 bases lay outside the gene matches. This CDR3 has 15 residues. The sequenced part of the CDR3 DNA is TGCGCCAGCAGCACCCCCGGGACAGGGGTCAACGAG. This codes for CASSTPGTGVNE. From start to end, the CDR3 is CASSTPGTGVNEQYF.

This clone was recorded many times. The CDR3 sequence: CSAIGQGNQPQHF. The DNA read from the CDR3 is TGCAGTGCTATCGGACAGGGCAATCAGCCC. This sequence joins TRBV20-1 and TRBJ1-5, with 7 bases fitting TRBD1. The CDR3 is cut off 3 residues early in the read; its end comes from the germline J gene. This CDR3 region has 13 residues. Germline CDR1 reads DFQATT; CDR2 reads SNEGSKA (reference sequence). Trimming removed 4 bases from V and 2 bases from J; junction bases left unmatched: 2.